Detailed here is one TCR beta chain. Its antigen remains unknown. The data are from a study of beta chain features in type 1 diabetes. Overall study: Cell yields, age and gender were similar between patients and healthy donors.

All of the isolated RNA was reverse transcribed, so expressed TCRB transcripts were sequenced. Clones were read by immunoSEQ multiplex PCR, and TCRdb kept only the in-frame ones, dropping some. The sample shows about 350,000 clones, around 19% of them seen only once. One heparinised draw, averaging roughly 100 mL, was taken per donor. Findings of the study overall: Moderately but significantly shorter TCRB CDR3s were found in Type 1 diabetes patients in all four CD4+ subsets. PCR could preferentially amplify shorter templates, alike in patients and controls.

Per germline, CDR1 GTSNPN and CDR2 SVGIG (reference sequence). The CDR3 has 16 amino acids. Trimming took off 0 bases at V and 8 bases at J, with 22 bases between the two ends. V and J are TRBV30 and TRBJ1-2; no clear D gene. Sequencing was done on a sample of naive CD4+ T cells from blood. The clonotype originates from a woman between 18 and 29 years old in good health. CDR3 in amino acids: CAWSVRVQIYSGGYTF. The CDR3 DNA follows: TGTGCCTGGAGTGTCAGAGTCCAAATTTACTCGGGGGGCTACACCTTC. Variable domain in full (rest from reference TRBV30 and TRBJ1-2): SQTIHQWPATLVQPVGSPLSLECTVEGTSNPNLYWYRQAAGRGLQLLFYSVGIGQISSEVPQNLSASRPQDRQFILSSKKLLLSDSGFYLCAWSVRVQIYSGGYTFGSGTRLTVV.